The clone carrying this T cell receptor beta chain was observed a handful of times. The data were taken from a study of blood T cell repertoires in COVID-19. Assay used: immunoSEQ multiplex PCR; TCRdb lists only in-frame clones, some missing. The top ten hold about 0.85% of the sample, which has 85,000 to 120,000 clones, 71% seen once. CDR1 and CDR2 from the germline V gene are SGHTA and FQGNSA. Trimming took off 4 bases at V and 5 bases at J, with 11 bases between the two ends. This CDR3 spans 13 amino acids. Material for sequencing was peripheral blood. The receptor was derived from a human donor with acute or convalescent COVID-19. The donor label of this sample is uncertain. The rearrangement joins TRBV7-2 to TRBJ1-1, with D possibly matching TRBD1 (5 bases). Here the CDR3 reads CASSSYGGTEAFF. The CDR3 DNA follows: TGTGCCAGCAGCTCATACGGGGGGACTGAAGCTTTCTTT.